These T cell receptor beta chains were read from a single sample in a study of PD-1 blockade in classical Hodgkin lymphoma. Data came from immunoSEQ multiplex PCR; TCRdb stores just in-frame clones and leaves some out. The table includes approximately 14,000 clones, approximately 80% detected once. Specimen: peripheral blood mononuclear cells (PBMCs), collected before the fourth cycle of nivolumab. The receptors were gathered from a human donor with classical Hodgkin lymphoma. Both conserved end residues are part of each CDR3. The order of the fields is V gene, J gene, D gene, clone size, CDR3 DNA, CDR3 protein. The D gene is left open where the match is weak. Clone size is given for some rows only: seen once, a few or many times, or a class if the clone is expanded.

v_gene: TRBV5-6; j_gene: TRBJ2-5; d_gene: TRBD1; abundance: -; CDR3nt: TGTGCCAGCAGCTTGGGGGACAGGGGGCAAGAGACCCAGTACTTC; CDR3aa: CASSLGDRGQETQYF
v_gene: TRBV9; j_gene: TRBJ1-3; d_gene: -; abundance: once; CDR3nt: TGTGCCAGCAGCTCTTGGACCAGGACCTCTTACTCTGGAAACACCATATATTTT; CDR3aa: CASSSWTRTSYSGNTIYF
v_gene: TRBV2; j_gene: TRBJ1-1; d_gene: -; abundance: -; CDR3nt: TGTGCCAGCAGTGAAGGGGGGGACACTGAAGCTTTCTTT; CDR3aa: CASSEGGDTEAFF
v_gene: TRBV25-1; j_gene: TRBJ2-2; d_gene: -; abundance: -; CDR3nt: TGTGCCAGCAGTGAAATCAGGGCACCGAACACCGGGGAGCTGTTTTTT; CDR3aa: CASSEIRAPNTGELFF
v_gene: TRBV9; j_gene: TRBJ2-3; d_gene: -; abundance: -; CDR3nt: TGTGCCAGCAGCGTTGGGAGTGTCCTCGTCTCAGAAGATACGCAGTATTTT; CDR3aa: CASSVGSVLVSEDTQYF
v_gene: TRBV4-3; j_gene: TRBJ2-1; d_gene: TRBD2; abundance: -; CDR3nt: TGCGCCAGCAGCCAGGAAATCGGGGGGGTAGATGAGCAGTTCTTC; CDR3aa: CASSQEIGGVDEQFF
v_gene: TRBV6-6; j_gene: TRBJ1-5; d_gene: -; abundance: -; CDR3nt: TGTGCCAGCAGGCTCCAGGGGATAGATCAGCCCCAGCATTTT; CDR3aa: CASRLQGIDQPQHF
v_gene: TRBV11-2; j_gene: TRBJ1-1; d_gene: -; abundance: -; CDR3nt: TGTGCCAGCAGCTTGAGAGCGGGGTCTACTGAAGCTTTCTTT; CDR3aa: CASSLRAGSTEAFF
v_gene: TRBV7-8; j_gene: TRBJ1-4; d_gene: -; abundance: -; CDR3nt: TGTGCCAGCGCCATACGACGGACTAATGAAAAACTGTTTTTT; CDR3aa: CASAIRRTNEKLFF
v_gene: TRBV2; j_gene: TRBJ1-3; d_gene: -; abundance: -; CDR3nt: TGTGCCAGCAGTGACCGTTACTCTGGAAACACCATATATTTT; CDR3aa: CASSDRYSGNTIYF
v_gene: TRBV6-1; j_gene: TRBJ2-7; d_gene: -; abundance: few; CDR3nt: TGTGCCAGTGTGACATACGCCTACGAGCAGTACTTC; CDR3aa: CASVTYAYEQYF
v_gene: TRBV27; j_gene: TRBJ2-5; d_gene: TRBD2; abundance: -; CDR3nt: TGTGCCAGCAGTTTATGGGGCGGGGGGGCCAGGGAGACCCAGTACTTC; CDR3aa: CASSLWGGGARETQYF
v_gene: TRBV28; j_gene: TRBJ1-4; d_gene: -; abundance: -; CDR3nt: TGTGCCAGCAGTTACAGGGTCACTAATGAAAAACTGTTTTTT; CDR3aa: CASSYRVTNEKLFF
v_gene: TRBV7-8; j_gene: TRBJ2-3; d_gene: -; abundance: few; CDR3nt: TGTGCCAGCAGCTTAGCGGCCCAAACCCCAGATACGCAGTATTTT; CDR3aa: CASSLAAQTPDTQYF
v_gene: TRBV4-2; j_gene: TRBJ2-3; d_gene: -; abundance: -; CDR3nt: TGTGCCAGCAGCCAGACCGGGAGAACAGATACGCAGTATTTT; CDR3aa: CASSQTGRTDTQYF
v_gene: TRBV6-6; j_gene: TRBJ1-1; d_gene: -; abundance: -; CDR3nt: TGTGCCAGCAGTTATAGCACTGAAGCTTTCTTT; CDR3aa: CASSYSTEAFF
v_gene: TRBV7-8; j_gene: TRBJ2-5; d_gene: -; abundance: -; CDR3nt: TGTGCCAGCAGCTTAGCGCACAGGGTCAGATCAGATCGGGAGACCCAGTACTTC; CDR3aa: CASSLAHRVRSDRETQYF
v_gene: TRBV2; j_gene: TRBJ1-6; d_gene: -; abundance: -; CDR3nt: TGTGCCAGCAGTGAAGGGCCCTTAGGCGATTACGGAGCCCTCCACTTT; CDR3aa: CASSEGPLGDYGALHF
v_gene: TRBV6-5; j_gene: TRBJ1-6; d_gene: TRBD1; abundance: -; CDR3nt: TGTGCCAGCAGTCGAACAGGGGGGGCTTCACCCCTCCACTTT; CDR3aa: CASSRTGGASPLHF
v_gene: TRBV6-4; j_gene: TRBJ1-1; d_gene: -; abundance: few; CDR3nt: TGTGCCAGCAGTGACTCGAGCCGCCATCGGGGGTGGTTCACTGAAGCTTTCTTT; CDR3aa: CASSDSSRHRGWFTEAFF
v_gene: TRBV6-5; j_gene: TRBJ1-4; d_gene: -; abundance: -; CDR3nt: TGTGCCAGCAGTTACAATGGGGTTAATGAAAAACTGTTTTTT; CDR3aa: CASSYNGVNEKLFF
v_gene: TRBV6-9; j_gene: TRBJ2-7; d_gene: -; abundance: -; CDR3nt: TGTGCCAGCAGAGTTGGTGAACCCGAAACCTACGAGCAGTACTTC; CDR3aa: CASRVGEPETYEQYF
v_gene: TRBV10-3; j_gene: TRBJ1-2; d_gene: TRBD1; abundance: -; CDR3nt: TGTGCCATCAGTATGACAGGGGGAGACTATGGCTACACCTTC; CDR3aa: CAISMTGGDYGYTF